This TCR beta chain was recorded in a study of OX40 agonist ivuxolimab in advanced cancers. The CDR3 is made up of 20 amino acids. Method: immunoSEQ multiplex PCR; TCRdb's copy keeps in-frame clones and lacks some. The sample shows approximately 58,000 clones, 75% to 95% of them seen only once. Patients were ineligible given autoimmune disease history or systemic immunosuppression. This clonotype was obtained from an adult with an advanced solid tumor such as melanoma, head and neck, liver or kidney cancer. J is TRBJ1-5 and V is TRBV21-1; TRBD1, the table's D call, lacks a check against the DNA. TRBV21-1 constitutes a pseudogene. Here the sequenced sample was CD4+ or CD8+ T cells sorted from blood, taken in a trial of the OX40 agonist ivuxolimab. DNA for the CDR3: TGTGCCAGCAGCAAAGATCGGGACAGGGAGGAAATGAATAGCAATCAGCCCCAGCATTTT. Protein: CASSKDRDREEMNSNQPQHF.